This TCR delta chain was recovered during a study of gamma-delta chains in newborns, infants, children. Study as a whole: Polyclonal expansion of innate γδ T cells after birth follows microbial exposure.

By share, this clone counts as medium-sized. Since a much larger clone is just one base distant, this may be a read error. The same CDR3 is also encoded by other DNA sequences in this sample. Germline V CDR1 and CDR2: GEAIGNYY, EKD. The CDR3 totals 20 residues. TCRdb fed the reads into CATT to redo clone calling. The sample holds over a thousand delta-chain clones, about 1% seen once. This sequence was found in a child in good health. The chain links TRDV2 to TRDJ1; TRDD3 agrees at 11 bases. The sequencing sample was made of blood. This CDR3 reads CACDTVLSLGDTRTTDKLIF. The CDR3 DNA is TGTGCCTGCGACACCGTACTTAGTTTGGGGGATACGCGTACCACCGATAAACTCATCTTT.